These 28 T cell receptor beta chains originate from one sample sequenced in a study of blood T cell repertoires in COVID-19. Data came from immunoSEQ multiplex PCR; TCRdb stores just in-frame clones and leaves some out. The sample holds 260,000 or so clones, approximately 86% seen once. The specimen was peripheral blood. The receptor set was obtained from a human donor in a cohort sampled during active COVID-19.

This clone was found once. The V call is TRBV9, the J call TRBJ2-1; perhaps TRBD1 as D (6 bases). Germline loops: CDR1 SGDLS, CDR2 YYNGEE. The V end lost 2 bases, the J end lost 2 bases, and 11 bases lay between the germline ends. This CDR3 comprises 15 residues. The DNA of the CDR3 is TGTGCCAGCAGCGTGGGCAGGGGACCCTACAATGAGCAGTTCTTC. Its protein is CASSVGRGPYNEQFF.

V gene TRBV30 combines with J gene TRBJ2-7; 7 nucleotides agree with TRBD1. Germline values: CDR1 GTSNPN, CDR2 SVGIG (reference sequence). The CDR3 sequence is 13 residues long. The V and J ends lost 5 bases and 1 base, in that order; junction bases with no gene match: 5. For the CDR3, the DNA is TGTGCCTGGGCCGGGACAGATTCCTACGAGCAGTACTTC. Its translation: CAWAGTDSYEQYF.

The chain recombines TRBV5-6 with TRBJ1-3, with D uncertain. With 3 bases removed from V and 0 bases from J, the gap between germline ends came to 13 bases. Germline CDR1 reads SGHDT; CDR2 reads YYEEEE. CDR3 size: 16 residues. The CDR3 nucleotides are TGTGCCAGCAGCTGGGGAGTCGGGGACTCTGGAAACACCATATATTTT. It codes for CASSWGVGDSGNTIYF.

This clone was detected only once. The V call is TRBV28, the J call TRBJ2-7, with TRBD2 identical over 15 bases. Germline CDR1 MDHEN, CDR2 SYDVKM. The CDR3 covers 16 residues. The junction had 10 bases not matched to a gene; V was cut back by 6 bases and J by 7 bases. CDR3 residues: CASSQPGLAGGLEQYF. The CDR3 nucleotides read TGTGCCAGCAGCCAACCTGGACTAGCGGGGGGGCTTGAGCAGTACTTC.

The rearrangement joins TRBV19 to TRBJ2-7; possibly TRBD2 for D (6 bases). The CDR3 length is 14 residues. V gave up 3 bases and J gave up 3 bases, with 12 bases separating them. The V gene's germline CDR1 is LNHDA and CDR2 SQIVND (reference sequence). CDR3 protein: CASSIGGTYYEQYF. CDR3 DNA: TGTGCCAGTAGTATTGGGGGGACCTACTACGAGCAGTACTTC.

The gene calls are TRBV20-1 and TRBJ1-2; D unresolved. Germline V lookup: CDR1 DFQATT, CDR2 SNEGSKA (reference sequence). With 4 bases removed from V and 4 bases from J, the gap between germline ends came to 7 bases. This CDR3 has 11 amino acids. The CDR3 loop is CSATRSYGYTF. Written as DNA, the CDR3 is TGCAGTGCTACCCGTTCCTATGGCTACACCTTC.

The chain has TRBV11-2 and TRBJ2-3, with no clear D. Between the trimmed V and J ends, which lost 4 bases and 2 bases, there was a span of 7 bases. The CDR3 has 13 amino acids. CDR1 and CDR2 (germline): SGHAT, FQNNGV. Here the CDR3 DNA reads TGTGCCAGCAGCTCTAGTTCCACAGATACGCAGTATTTT. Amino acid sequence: CASSSSSTDTQYF.

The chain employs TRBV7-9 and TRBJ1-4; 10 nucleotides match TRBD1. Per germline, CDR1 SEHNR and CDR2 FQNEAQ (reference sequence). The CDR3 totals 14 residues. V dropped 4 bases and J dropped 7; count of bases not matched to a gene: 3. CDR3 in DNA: TGTGCCAGCAGCTCCCGGGACAGGGGTGAAAAACTGTTTTTT. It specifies CASSSRDRGEKLFF.

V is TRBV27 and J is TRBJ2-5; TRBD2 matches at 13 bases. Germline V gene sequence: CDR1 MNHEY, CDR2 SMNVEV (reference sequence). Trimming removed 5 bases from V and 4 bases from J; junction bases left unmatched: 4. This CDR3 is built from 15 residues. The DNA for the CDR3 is TGTGCCAGCAGTAGGACTAGCGGGAGATCAGAGACCCAGTACTTC. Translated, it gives CASSRTSGRSETQYF.

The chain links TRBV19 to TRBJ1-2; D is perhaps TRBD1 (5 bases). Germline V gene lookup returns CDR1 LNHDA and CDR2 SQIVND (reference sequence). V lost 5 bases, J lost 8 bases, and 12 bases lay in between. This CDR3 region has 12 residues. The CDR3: CASSQGVWGYTF. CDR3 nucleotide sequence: TGTGCCAGTAGTCAAGGGGTATGGGGCTACACCTTC.

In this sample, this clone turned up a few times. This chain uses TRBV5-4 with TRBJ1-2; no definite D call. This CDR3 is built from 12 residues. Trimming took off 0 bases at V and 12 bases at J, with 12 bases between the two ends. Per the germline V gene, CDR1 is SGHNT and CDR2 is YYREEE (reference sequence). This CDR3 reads CASSLEIGGDTF. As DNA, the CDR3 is TGTGCCAGCAGCTTGGAGATAGGAGGTGACACCTTC.

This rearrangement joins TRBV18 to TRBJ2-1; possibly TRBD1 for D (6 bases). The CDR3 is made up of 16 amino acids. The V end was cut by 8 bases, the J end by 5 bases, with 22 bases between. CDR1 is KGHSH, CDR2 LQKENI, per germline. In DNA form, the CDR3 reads TGTGCCAGCAGCACATCCGGGACACCTCCTAACAATGAGCAGTTCTTC. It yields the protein CASSTSGTPPNNEQFF. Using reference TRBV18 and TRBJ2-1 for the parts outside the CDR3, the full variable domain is NAGVMQNPRHLVRRRGQEARLRCSPMKGHSHVYWYRQLPEEGLKFMVYLQKENIIDESGMPKERFSAEFPKEGPSILRIQQVVRGDSAAYFCASSTSGTPPNNEQFFGPGTRLTVL.

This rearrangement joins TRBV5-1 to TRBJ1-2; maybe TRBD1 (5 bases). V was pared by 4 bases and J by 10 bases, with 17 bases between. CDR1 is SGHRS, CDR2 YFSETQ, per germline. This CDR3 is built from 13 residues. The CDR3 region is CASSLRTEQVYTF. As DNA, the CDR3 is TGCGCCAGCAGCCTGAGAACCGAACAGGTCTACACCTTC.

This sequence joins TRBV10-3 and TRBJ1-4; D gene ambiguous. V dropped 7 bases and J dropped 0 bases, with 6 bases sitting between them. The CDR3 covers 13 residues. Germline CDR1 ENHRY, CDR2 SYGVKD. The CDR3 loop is CAIKQATNEKLFF. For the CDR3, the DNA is TGTGCCATCAAGCAGGCAACTAATGAAAAACTGTTTTTT.

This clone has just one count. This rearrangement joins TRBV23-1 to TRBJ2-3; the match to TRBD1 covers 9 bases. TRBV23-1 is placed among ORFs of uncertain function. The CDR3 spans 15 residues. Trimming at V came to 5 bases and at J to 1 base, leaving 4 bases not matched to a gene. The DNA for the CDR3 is TGCGCCAGCAGTGCCCACAGGGGGCGCACAGATACGCAGTATTTT. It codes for CASSAHRGRTDTQYF.

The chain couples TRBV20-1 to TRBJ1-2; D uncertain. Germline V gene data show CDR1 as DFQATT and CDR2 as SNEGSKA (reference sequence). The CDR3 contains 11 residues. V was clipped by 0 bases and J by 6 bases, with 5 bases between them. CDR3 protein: CSARDSNGYTF. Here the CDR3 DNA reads TGCAGTGCTAGAGATAGTAATGGCTACACCTTC.

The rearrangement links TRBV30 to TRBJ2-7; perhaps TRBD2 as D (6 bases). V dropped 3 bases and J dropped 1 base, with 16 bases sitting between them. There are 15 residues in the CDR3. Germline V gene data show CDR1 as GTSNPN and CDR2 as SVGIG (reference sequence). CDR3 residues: CAWSSERGLSYEQYF. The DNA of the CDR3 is TGTGCCTGGAGCTCCGAGAGGGGACTTTCCTACGAGCAGTACTTC.

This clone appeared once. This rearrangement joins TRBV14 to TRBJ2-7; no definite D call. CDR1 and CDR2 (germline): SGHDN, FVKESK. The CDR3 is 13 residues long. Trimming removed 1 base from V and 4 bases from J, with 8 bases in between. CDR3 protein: CASSQGLPYEQYF. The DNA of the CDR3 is TGTGCCAGCAGCCAAGGGCTGCCGTACGAGCAGTACTTC.

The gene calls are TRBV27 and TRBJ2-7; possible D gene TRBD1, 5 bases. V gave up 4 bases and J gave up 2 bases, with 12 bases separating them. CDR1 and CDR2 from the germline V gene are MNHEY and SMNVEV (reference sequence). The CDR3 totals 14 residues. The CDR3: CASSSRDLTYEQYF. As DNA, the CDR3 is TGTGCCAGCAGTTCCAGGGATTTAACCTACGAGCAGTACTTC.

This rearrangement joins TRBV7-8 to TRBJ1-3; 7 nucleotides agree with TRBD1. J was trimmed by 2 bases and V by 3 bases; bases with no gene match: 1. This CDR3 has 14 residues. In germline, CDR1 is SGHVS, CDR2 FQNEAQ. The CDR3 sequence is CASSLQGAGNTIYF. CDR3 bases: TGTGCCAGCAGCTTGCAGGGGGCTGGAAACACCATATATTTT.

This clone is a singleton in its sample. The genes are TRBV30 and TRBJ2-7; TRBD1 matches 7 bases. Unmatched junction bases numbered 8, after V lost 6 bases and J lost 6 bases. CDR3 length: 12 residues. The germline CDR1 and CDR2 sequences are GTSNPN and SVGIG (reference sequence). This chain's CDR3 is CACQRGLSEQYF. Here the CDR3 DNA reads TGTGCCTGTCAAAGGGGGCTCAGCGAGCAGTACTTC.

The CDR3 sequence: CASKGAGVGNTIYF. The CDR3 bases are TGTGCCAGCAAGGGTGCAGGGGTAGGAAACACCATATATTTT. The gene calls are TRBV2 and TRBJ1-3; D perhaps matches TRBD1 (6 bases). Germline CDR1 reads SNHLY; CDR2 reads FYNNEI. CDR3 length: 14 residues. Trimming took 7 bases from V and 4 from J, leaving 14 bases between them.

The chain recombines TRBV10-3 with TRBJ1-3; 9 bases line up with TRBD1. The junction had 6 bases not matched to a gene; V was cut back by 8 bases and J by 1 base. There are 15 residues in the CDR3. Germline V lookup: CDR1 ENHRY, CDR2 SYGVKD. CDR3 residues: CAIAGTGFSGNTIYF. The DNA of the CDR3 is TGTGCCATCGCCGGGACAGGGTTTTCTGGAAACACCATATATTTT.

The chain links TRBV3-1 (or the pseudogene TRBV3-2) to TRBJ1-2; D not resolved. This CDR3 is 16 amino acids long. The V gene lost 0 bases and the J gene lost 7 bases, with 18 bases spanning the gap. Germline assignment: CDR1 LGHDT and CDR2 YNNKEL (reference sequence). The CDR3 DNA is TGTGCCAGCAGCCAAGAAGTCCCTGGGTCCGGAGGTGGCTACACCTTC. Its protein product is CASSQEVPGSGGGYTF.

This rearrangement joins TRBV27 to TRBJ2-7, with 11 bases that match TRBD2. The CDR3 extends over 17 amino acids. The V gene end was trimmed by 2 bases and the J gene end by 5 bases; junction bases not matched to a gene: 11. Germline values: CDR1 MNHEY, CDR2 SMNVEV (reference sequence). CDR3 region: CASSLGRLAGKGNEQYF. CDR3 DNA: TGTGCCAGCAGTTTAGGGAGACTAGCGGGGAAAGGGAACGAGCAGTACTTC.

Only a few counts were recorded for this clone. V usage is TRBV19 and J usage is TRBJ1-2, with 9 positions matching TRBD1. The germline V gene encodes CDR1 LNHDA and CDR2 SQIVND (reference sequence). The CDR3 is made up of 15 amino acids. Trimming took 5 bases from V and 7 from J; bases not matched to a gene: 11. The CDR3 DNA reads TGTGCCAGTAGTCCGTTACCGGGACAGGGCGCTGGCTACACCTTC. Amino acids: CASSPLPGQGAGYTF.

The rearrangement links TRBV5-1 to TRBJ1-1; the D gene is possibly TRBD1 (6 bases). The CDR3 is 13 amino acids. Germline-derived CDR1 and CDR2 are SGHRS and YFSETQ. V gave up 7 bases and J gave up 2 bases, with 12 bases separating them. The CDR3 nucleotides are TGCGCCAGCTCTTACAGGGTAAACACTGAAGCTTTCTTT. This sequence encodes CASSYRVNTEAFF.

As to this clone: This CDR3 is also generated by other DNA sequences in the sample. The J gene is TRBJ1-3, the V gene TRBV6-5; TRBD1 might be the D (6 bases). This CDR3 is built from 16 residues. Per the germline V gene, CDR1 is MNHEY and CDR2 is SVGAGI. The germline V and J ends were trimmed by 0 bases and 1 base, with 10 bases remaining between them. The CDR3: CASSYSGQGSGNTIYF. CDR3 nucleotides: TGTGCCAGCAGTTACTCGGGGCAGGGGTCTGGAAACACCATATATTTT.